This record concerns one T cell receptor (beta chain) sequence. Its antigen is not identified. This sample is part of a study of T cell repertoires in cytomegalovirus infection. Study information: A matching HLA type, together with CMV infection, was signaled by public TCR beta signatures. Whole-study results and caveats: HLA-C-restricted CMV-specific TCR beta clonotypes were dominant in the ex vivo response. CMV carriers having the relevant HLA were flagged by cumulative public TCR beta family frequency.

TCRdb ran MiXCR on the reads and lists one entry per CDR3 protein. The sample lists around 490,000 distinct CDR3 sequences, about a quarter seen once, with roughly an eighth in the top ten. CDR1 is SGHDN and CDR2 is FVKESK in the germline V gene. V lost 3 bases and J 5 bases, leaving 37 bases between the germline ends. The CDR3 covers 22 residues. This clonotype was sampled from a human donor in good health (CMV status not recorded). Some clones in this sample may be carry-over from other donors' samples. The chain has TRBV14 and TRBJ1-1; possible D gene TRBD1, 6 bases. Input material: PBMCs. CDR3 nucleotide sequence: TGTGCCAGCAGCCATGAGAGCCCCCCGGGGCCAGGGGCCAGTTCTTCCGAAACTGAAGCTTTCTTT. Translated, it gives CASSHESPPGPGASSSETEAFF.